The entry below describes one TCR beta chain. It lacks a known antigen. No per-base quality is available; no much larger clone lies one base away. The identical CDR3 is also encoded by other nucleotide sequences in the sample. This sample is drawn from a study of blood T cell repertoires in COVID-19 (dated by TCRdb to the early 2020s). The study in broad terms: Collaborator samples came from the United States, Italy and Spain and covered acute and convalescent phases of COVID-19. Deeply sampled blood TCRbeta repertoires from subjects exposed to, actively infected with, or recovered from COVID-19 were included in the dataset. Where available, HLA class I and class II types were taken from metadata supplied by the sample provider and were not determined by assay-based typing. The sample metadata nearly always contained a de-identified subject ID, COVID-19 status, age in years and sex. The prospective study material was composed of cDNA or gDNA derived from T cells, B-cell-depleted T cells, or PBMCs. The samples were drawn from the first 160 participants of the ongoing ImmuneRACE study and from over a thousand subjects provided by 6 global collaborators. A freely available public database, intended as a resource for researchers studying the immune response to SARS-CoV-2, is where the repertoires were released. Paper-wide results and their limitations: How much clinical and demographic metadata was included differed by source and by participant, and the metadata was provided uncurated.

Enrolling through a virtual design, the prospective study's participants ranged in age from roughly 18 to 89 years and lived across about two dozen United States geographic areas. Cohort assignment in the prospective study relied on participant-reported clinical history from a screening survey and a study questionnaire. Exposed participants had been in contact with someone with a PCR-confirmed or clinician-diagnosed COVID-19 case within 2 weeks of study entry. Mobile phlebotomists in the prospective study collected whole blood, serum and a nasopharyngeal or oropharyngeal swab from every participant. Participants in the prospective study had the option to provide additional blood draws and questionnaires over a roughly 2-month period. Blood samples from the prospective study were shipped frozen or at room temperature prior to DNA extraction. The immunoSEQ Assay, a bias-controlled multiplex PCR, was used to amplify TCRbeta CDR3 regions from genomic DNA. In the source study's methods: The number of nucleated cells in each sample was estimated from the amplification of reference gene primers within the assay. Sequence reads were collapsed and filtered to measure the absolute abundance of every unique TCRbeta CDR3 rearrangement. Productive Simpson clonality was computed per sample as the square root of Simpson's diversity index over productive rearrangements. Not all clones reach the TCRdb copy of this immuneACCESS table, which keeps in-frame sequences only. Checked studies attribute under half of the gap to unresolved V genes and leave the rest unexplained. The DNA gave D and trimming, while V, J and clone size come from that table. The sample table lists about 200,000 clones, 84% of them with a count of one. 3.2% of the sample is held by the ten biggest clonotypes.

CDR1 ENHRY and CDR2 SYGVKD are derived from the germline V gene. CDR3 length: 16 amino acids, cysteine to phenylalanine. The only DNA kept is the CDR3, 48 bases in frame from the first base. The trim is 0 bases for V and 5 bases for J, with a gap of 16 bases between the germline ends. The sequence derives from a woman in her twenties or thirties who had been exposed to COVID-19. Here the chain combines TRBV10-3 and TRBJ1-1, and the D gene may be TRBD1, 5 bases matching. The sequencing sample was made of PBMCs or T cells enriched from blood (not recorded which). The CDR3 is CAISESTGGGSTEAFF. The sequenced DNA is TGTGCCATCAGTGAGTCCACAGGCGGGGGAAGTACTGAAGCTTTCTTT.